This entry concerns a single T cell receptor beta chain. The study ran its PCR with 60 Vbeta and 13 Jbeta primers. Profiled with immunoSEQ multiplex PCR; TCRdb holds only in-frame clones, not every one. The sample records 200,000 to 250,000 clones, 70% to 80% being singletons. This record comes from a study of cytomegalovirus exposure and HLA in healthy donors. This CDR3 region has 14 residues. The sample comprised PBMCs. The chain combines TRBV21-1 with TRBJ2-1; whether TRBD1, the table's D call, matches the DNA was not checked. TRBV21-1 is termed a pseudogene. This receptor was taken from a woman aged 55-70 years in good health and CMV-seropositive. The CDR3 nucleotides are TGTGCCAGCAGCAAAGGGTCTAGGGGGCATGAGCAGTTCTTC. Encoded protein: CASSKGSRGHEQFF.